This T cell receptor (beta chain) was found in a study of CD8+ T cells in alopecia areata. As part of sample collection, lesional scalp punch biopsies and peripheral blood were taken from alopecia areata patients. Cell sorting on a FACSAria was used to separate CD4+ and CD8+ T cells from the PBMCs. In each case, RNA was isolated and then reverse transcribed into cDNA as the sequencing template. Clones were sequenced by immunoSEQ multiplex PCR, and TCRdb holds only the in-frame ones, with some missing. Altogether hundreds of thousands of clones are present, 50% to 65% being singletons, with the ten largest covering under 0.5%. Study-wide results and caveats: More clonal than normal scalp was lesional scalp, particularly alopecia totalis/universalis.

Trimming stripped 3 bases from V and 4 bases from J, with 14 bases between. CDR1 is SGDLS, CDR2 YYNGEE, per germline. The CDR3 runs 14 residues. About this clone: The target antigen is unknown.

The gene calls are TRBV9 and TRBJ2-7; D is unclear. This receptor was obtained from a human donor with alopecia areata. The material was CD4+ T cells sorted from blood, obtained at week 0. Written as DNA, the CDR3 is TGTGCCAGCAGCGAGGAAGGCCCGGATTACGAGCAGTACTTC. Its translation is CASSEEGPDYEQYF. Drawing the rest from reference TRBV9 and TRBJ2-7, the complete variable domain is DSGVTQTPKHLITATGQRVTLRCSPRSGDLSVYWYQQSLDQGLQFLIQYYNGEERAKGNILERFSAQQFPDLHSELNLSSLELGDSALYFCASSEEGPDYEQYFGPGTRLTVT.